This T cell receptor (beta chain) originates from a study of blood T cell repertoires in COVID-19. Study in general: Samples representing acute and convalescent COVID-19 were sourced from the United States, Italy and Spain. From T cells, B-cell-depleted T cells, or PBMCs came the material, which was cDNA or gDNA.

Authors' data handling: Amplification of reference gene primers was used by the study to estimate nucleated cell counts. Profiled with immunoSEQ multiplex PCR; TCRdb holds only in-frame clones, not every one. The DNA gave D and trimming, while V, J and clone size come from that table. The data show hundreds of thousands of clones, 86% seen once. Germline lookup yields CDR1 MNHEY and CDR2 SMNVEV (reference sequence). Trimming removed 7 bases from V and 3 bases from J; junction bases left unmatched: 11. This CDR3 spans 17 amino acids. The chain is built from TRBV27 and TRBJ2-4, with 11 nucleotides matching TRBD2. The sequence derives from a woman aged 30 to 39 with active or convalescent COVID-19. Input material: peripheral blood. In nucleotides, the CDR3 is TGTGCCAGCACCTCTTATAGCGGGAGGGGGGGCAAAAACATTCAGTACTTC. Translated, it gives CASTSYSGRGGKNIQYF.